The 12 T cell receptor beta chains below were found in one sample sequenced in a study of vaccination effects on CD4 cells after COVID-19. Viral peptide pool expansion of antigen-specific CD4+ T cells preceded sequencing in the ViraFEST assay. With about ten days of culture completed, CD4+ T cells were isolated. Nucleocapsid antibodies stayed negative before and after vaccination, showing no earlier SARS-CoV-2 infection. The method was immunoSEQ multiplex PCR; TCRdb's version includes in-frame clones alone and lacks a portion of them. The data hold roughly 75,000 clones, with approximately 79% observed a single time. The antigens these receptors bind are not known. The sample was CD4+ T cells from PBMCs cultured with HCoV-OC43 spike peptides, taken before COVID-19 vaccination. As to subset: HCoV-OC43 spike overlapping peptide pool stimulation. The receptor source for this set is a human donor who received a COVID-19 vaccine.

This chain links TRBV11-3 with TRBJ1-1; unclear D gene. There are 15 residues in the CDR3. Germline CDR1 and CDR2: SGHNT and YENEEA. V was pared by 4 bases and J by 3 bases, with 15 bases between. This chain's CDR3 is CASSSGREYDTEAFF. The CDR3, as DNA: TGTGCCAGCAGCTCAGGACGGGAATATGACACTGAAGCTTTCTTT.

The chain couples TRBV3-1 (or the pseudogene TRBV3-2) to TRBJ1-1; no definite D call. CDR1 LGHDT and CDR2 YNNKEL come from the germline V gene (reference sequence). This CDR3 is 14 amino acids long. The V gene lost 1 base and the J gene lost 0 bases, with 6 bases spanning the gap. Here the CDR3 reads CASSQAFLNTEAFF. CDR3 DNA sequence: TGTGCCAGCAGCCAAGCTTTCCTGAACACTGAAGCTTTCTTT.

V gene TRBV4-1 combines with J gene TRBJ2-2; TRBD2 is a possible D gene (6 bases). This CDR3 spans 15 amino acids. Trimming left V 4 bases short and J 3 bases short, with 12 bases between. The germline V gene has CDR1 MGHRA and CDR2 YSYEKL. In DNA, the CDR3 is TGCGCCAGCAGCCCCGGGCCGGGGGACACCGGGGAGCTGTTTTTT. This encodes CASSPGPGDTGELFF.

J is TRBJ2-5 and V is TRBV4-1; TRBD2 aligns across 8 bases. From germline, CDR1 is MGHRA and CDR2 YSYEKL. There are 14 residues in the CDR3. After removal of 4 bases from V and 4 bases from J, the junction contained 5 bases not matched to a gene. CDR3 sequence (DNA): TGCGCCAGCAGCCCGGGGGGGCTCAGAGAGACCCAGTACTTC. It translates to CASSPGGLRETQYF.

The CDR3 DNA reads as TGTGCCAGCACCAAGCGACAGGGGGCTACTGAAGCTTTCTTT. Protein sequence: CASTKRQGATEAFF. The chain employs TRBV6-5 and TRBJ1-1, with 10 positions matching TRBD1. The CDR3 length is 14 residues. Germline CDR1 MNHEY, CDR2 SVGAGI. V gave up 7 bases and J gave up 5 bases; unmatched junction bases: 7.

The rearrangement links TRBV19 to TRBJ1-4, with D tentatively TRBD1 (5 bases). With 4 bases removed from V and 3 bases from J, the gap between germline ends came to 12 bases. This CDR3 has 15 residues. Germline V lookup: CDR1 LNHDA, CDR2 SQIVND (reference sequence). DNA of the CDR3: TGTGCCAGTAGTACGACTGGGGCTCCTAATGAAAAACTGTTTTTT. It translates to CASSTTGAPNEKLFF.

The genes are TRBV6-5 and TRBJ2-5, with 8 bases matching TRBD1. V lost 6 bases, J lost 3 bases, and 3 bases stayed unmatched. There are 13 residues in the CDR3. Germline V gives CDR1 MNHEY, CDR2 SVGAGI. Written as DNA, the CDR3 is TGTGCCAGCAGACAGACAGGGGAAGAGACCCAGTACTTC. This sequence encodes CASRQTGEETQYF.

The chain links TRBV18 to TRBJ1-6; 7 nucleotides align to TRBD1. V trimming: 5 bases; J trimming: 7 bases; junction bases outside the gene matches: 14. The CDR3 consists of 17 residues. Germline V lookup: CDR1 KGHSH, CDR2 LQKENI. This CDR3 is CASSASTPGTENSPLHF. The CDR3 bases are TGTGCCAGCTCAGCTTCTACCCCCGGGACAGAAAATTCACCCCTCCACTTT.

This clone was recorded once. CDR3 in amino acids: CASRPKTYPGNTIYF. The CDR3 DNA is TGTGCCAGCAGACCCAAGACATACCCTGGAAACACCATATATTTT. The V and J genes are TRBV6-5 and TRBJ1-3, with no clear D. The CDR3 is 15 amino acids. Trimming left V 6 bases short and J 2 bases short, with 14 bases between. Germline lookup yields CDR1 MNHEY and CDR2 SVGAGI.

The CDR3 DNA is TGCAGTGCTAGTCTGGCATATGACACAGATACGCAGTATTTT. Protein sequence: CSASLAYDTDTQYF. The chain employs TRBV20-1 and TRBJ2-3; D unclear. The germline CDR1 and CDR2 sequences are DFQATT and SNEGSKA (reference sequence). The CDR3 has 14 amino acids. Trimming shortened V by 3 bases and J by 2 bases, and 12 bases separated the two germline ends.

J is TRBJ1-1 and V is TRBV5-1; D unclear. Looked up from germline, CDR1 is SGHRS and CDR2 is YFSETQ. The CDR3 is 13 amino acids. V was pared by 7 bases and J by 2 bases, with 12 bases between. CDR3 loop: CASAIRENTEAFF. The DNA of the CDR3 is TGCGCCAGCGCCATCCGGGAAAACACTGAAGCTTTCTTT. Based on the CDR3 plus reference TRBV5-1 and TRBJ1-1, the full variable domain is KAGVTQTPRYLIKTRGQQVTLSCSPISGHRSVSWYQQTPGQGLQFLFEYFSETQRNKGNFPGRFSGRQFSNSRSEMNVSTLELGDSALYLCASAIRENTEAFFGQGTRLTVV.

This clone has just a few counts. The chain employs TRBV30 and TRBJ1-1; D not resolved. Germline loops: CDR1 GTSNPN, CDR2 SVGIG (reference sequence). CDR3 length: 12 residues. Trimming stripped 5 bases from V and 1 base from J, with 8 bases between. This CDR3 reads CAWLRRNTEAFF. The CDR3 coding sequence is TGTGCCTGGTTACGCAGGAACACTGAAGCTTTCTTT. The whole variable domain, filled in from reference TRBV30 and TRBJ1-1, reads SQTIHQWPATLVQPVGSPLSLECTVEGTSNPNLYWYRQAAGRGLQLLFYSVGIGQISSEVPQNLSASRPQDRQFILSSKKLLLSDSGFYLCAWLRRNTEAFFGQGTRLTVV.